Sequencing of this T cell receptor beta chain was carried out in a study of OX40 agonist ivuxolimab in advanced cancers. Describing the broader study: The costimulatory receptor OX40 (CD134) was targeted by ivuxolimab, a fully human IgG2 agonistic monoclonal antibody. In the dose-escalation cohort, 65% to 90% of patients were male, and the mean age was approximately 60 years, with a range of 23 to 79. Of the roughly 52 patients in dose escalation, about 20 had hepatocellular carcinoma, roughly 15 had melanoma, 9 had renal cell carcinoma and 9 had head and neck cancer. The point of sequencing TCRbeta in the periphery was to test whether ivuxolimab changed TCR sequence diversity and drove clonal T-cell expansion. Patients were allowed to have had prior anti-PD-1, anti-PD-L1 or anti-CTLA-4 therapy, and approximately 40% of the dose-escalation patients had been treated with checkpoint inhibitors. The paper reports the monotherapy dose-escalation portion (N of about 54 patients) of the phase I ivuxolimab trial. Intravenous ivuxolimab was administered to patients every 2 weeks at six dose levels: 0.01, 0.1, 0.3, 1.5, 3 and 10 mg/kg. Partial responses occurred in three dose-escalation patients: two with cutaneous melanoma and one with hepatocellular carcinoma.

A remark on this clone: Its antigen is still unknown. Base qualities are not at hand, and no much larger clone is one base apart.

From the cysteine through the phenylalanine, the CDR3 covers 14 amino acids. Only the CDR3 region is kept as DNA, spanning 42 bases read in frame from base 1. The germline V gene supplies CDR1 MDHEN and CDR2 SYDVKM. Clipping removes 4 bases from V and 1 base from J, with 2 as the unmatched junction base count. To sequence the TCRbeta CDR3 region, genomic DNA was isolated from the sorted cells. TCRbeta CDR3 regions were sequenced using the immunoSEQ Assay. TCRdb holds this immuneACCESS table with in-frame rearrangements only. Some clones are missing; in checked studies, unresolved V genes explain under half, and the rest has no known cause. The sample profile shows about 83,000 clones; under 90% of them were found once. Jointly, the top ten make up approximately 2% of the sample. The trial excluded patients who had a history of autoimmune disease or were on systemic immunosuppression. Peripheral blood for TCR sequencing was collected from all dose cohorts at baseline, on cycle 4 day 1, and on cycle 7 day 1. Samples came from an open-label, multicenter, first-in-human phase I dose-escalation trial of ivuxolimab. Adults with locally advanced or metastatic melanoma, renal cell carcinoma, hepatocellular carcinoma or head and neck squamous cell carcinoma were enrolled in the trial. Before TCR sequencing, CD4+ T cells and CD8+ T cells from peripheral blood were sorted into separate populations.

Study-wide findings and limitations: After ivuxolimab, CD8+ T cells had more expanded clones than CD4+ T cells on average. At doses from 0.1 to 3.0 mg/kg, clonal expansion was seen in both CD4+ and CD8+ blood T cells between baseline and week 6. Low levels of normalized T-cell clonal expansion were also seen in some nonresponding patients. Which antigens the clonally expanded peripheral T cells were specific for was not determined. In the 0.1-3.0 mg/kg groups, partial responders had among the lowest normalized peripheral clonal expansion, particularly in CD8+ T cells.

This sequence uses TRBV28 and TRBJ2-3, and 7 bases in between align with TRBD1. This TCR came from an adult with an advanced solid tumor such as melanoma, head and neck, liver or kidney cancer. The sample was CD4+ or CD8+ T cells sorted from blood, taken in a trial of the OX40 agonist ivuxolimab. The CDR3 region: CASSYRGGTDTQYF. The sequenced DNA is TGTGCCAGCAGTTACAGGGGAGGCACAGATACGCAGTATTTT. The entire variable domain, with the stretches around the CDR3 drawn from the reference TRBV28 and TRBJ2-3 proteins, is DVKVTQSSRYLVKRTGEKVFLECVQDMDHENMFWYRQDPGLGLRLIYFSYDVKMKEKGDIPEGYSVSREKKERFSLILESASTNQTSMYLCASSYRGGTDTQYFGPGTRLTVL.